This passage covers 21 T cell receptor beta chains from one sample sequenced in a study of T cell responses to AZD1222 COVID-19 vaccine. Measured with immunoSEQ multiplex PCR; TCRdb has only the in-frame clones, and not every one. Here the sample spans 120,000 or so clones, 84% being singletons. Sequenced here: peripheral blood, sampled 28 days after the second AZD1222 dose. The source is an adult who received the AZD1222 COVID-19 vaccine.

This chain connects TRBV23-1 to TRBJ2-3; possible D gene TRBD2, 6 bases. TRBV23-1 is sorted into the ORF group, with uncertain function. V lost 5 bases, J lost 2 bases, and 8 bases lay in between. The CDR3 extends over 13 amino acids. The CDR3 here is CASSGGITDTQYF. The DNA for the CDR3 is TGCGCCAGCAGTGGGGGGATCACAGATACGCAGTATTTT.

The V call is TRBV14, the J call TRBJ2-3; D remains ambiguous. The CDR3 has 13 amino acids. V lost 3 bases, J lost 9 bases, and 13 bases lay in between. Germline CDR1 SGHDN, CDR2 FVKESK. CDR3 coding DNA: TGTGCCAGCAGCCAGGGTCGGGCGGCCACGCAGTATTTT. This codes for CASSQGRAATQYF.

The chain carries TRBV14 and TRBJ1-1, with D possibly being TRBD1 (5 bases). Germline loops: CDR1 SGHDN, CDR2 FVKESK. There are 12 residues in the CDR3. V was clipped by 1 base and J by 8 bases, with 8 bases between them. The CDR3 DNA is TGTGCCAGCAGCCAAGCGGGACTCGAAGCTTTCTTT. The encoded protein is CASSQAGLEAFF.

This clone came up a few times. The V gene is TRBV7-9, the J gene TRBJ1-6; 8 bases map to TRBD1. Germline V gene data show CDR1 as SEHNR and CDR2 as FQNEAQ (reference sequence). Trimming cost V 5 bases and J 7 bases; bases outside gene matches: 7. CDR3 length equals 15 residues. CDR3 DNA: TGTGCCAGCAGCCGTCCGGGACAGGCAAATTCACCCCTCCACTTT. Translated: CASSRPGQANSPLHF.

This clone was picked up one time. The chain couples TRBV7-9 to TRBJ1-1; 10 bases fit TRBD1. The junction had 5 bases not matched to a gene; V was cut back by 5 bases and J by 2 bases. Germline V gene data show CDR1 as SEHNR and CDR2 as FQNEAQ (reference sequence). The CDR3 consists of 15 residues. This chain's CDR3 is CASSPGQGPNTEAFF. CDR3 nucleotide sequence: TGTGCCAGCAGCCCGGGACAGGGGCCAAACACTGAAGCTTTCTTT. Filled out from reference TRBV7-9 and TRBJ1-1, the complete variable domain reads DTGVSQNPRHKITKRGQNVTFRCDPISEHNRLYWYRQTLGQGPEFLTYFQNEAQLEKSRLLSDRFSAERPKGSFSTLEIQRTEQGDSAMYLCASSPGQGPNTEAFFGQGTRLTVV.

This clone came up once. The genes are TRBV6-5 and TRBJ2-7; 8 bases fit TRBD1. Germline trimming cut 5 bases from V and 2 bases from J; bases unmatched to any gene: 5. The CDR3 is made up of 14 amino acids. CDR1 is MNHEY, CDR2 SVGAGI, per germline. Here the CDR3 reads CASSPYRGAYEQYF. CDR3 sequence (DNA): TGTGCCAGCAGTCCCTACAGGGGGGCCTACGAGCAGTACTTC.

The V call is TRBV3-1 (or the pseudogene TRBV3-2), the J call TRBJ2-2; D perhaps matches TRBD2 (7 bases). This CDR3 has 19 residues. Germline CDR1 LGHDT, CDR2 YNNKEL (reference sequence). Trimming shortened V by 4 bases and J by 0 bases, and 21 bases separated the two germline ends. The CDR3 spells CASSPPGCGGATNTGELFF. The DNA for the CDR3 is TGTGCCAGCAGCCCCCCAGGGTGCGGGGGCGCGACGAACACCGGGGAGCTGTTTTTT.

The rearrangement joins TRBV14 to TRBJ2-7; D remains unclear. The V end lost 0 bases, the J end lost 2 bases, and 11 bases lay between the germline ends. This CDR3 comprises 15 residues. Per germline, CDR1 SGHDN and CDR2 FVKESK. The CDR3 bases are TGTGCCAGCAGCCAAGATTGGTCCCGAGCCTACGAGCAGTACTTC. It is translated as CASSQDWSRAYEQYF.

DNA of the CDR3: TGTGCCAGCAGCCGAGGGACAGGTCGCAATCAGCCCCAGCATTTT. Its translation is CASSRGTGRNQPQHF. J is TRBJ1-5 and V is TRBV7-6, with 8 bases that match TRBD1. The CDR3 totals 15 residues. V was pared by 5 bases and J by 2 bases, with 5 bases of the junction left unmatched. The V gene's germline CDR1 is SGHVS and CDR2 FNYEAQ.

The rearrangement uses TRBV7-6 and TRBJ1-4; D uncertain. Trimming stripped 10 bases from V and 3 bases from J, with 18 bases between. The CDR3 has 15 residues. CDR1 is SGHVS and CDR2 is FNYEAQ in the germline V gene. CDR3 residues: CATVRDSSSNEKLFF. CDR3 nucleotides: TGTGCCACCGTCCGGGATTCGAGCTCTAATGAAAAACTGTTTTTT.

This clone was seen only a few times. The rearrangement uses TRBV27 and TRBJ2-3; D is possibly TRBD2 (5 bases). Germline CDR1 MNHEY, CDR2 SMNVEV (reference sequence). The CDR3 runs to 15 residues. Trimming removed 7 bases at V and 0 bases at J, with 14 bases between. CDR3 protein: CASTFRSGSTDTQYF. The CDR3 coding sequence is TGTGCCAGCACCTTTAGAAGCGGTAGCACAGATACGCAGTATTTT.

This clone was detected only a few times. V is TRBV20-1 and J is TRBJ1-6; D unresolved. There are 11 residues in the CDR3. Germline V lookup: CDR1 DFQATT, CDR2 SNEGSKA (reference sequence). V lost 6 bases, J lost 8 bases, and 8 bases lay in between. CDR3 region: CSARPDSPLHF. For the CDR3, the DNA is TGCAGTGCAAGGCCCGATTCACCCCTCCACTTT.

CDR3 nucleotides: TGTGCTAGTGGTTGGGGGAGGACGGTCTCAGATACGCAGTATTTT. It specifies CASGWGRTVSDTQYF. The chain carries TRBV12-5 and TRBJ2-3, with TRBD2 as a possible D gene (6 bases). Germline loops: CDR1 LGHNT, CDR2 FRNRAP. Trimming shortened V by 4 bases and J by 4 bases, and 15 bases separated the two germline ends. This CDR3 is 15 amino acids long.

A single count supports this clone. In nucleotides, the CDR3 is TGTGCCAGCAAAGCCAACCCCCTTACCTACGAGCAGTACTTC. This sequence encodes CASKANPLTYEQYF. V gene TRBV2 combines with J gene TRBJ2-7; D is ambiguous. V lost 7 bases to trimming and J lost 2 bases, with 15 bases between them. The CDR3 extends over 14 amino acids. In germline, CDR1 is SNHLY, CDR2 FYNNEI. The full variable domain, rest sourced from reference TRBV2 and TRBJ2-7, is EPEVTQTPSHQVTQMGQEVILRCVPISNHLYFYWYRQILGQKVEFLVSFYNNEISEKSEIFDDQFSVERPDGSNFTLKIRSTKLEDSAMYFCASKANPLTYEQYFGPGTRLTVT.

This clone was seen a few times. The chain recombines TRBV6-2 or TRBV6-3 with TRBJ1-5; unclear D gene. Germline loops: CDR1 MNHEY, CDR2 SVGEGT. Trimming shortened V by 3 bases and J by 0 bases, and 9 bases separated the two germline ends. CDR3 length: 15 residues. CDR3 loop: CASSYSGVSNQPQHF. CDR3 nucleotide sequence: TGTGCCAGCAGTTATAGCGGGGTTAGCAATCAGCCCCAGCATTTT.

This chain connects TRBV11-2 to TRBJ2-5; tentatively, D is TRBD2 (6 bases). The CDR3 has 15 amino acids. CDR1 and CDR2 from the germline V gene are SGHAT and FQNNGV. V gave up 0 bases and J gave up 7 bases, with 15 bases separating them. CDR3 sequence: CASSLDTGTAGTQYF. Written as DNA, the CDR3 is TGTGCCAGCAGCTTAGATACGGGGACTGCCGGGACCCAGTACTTC.

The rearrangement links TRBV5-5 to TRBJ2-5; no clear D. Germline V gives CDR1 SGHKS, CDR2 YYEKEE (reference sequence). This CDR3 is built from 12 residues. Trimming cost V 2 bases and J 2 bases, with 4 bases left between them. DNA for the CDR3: TGTGCCAGCAGCTTCCAGCAAGAGACCCAGTACTTC. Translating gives CASSFQQETQYF.

CDR3 residues: CAIKGDSDNSPLHF. The CDR3 nucleotides read TGTGCCATCAAGGGGGACAGTGATAATTCACCCCTCCACTTT. The chain joins TRBV10-3 to TRBJ1-6, with 7 bases aligning to TRBD1. Trimming took 7 bases from V and 5 from J; bases not matched to a gene: 5. CDR3 size: 14 residues. CDR1 and CDR2 (germline): ENHRY, SYGVKD.

The CDR3 DNA reads as TGTGCCAGCAGTCCCATCATCCAGCGGACTAGCACAGATACGCAGTATTTT. Translated: CASSPIIQRTSTDTQYF. The chain recombines TRBV6-2 or TRBV6-3 with TRBJ2-3, with D perhaps matching TRBD2 (5 bases). Germline lookup yields CDR1 MNHEY and CDR2 SVGEGT. The CDR3 spans 17 residues. Trimming pared 5 bases from V and 0 bases from J, leaving 18 bases between.

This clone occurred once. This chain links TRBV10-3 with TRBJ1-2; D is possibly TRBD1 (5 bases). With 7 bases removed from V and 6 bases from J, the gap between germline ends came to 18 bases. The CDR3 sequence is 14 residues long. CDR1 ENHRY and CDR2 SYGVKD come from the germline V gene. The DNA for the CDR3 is TGTGCCATCACCCCATCTGGGGGTTTCAATGGCTACACCTTC. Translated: CAITPSGGFNGYTF.

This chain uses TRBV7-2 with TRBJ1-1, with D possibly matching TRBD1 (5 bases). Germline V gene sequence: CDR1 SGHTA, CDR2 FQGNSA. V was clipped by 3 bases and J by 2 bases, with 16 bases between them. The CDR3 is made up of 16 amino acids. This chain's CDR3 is CASSLRALGLNTEAFF. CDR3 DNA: TGTGCCAGCAGCTTGAGGGCTCTGGGGCTCAACACTGAAGCTTTCTTT.